This is a list of T cell receptor beta chains from one sample in a study of cytomegalovirus exposure and HLA in healthy donors. Only in-frame clones appear in the TCRdb table, and some are missing; sequencing was by immunoSEQ multiplex PCR. This sample's table has 200,000 or so clones. Sequenced sample: PBMCs. The receptors originated from a boy aged 5-17 years in good health and CMV-seronegative. Both conserved end residues are part of each CDR3. The D gene is left open where the match is weak.

cdr3_aa: CASSRGSLTEAFF
cdr3_nt: TGTGCCAGCAGCCGGGGTTCTCTCACTGAAGCTTTCTTT
j_call: TRBJ1-1
v_call: TRBV7-3
d_call: NA

cdr3_aa: CASSPGPGGYEQYF
cdr3_nt: TGTGCCAGCAGCCCTGGGCCAGGGGGCTACGAGCAGTACTTC
j_call: TRBJ2-7
v_call: TRBV11-2
d_call: TRBD1

cdr3_aa: CASSFFGSGANVLTF
cdr3_nt: TGTGCCAGCAGCTTCTTCGGCTCTGGGGCCAACGTCCTGACTTTC
j_call: TRBJ2-6
v_call: TRBV5-4
d_call: NA

cdr3_aa: CASSEAPGGNQPQHF
cdr3_nt: TGTGCCAGCAGTGAAGCCCCAGGGGGCAATCAGCCCCAGCATTTT
j_call: TRBJ1-5
v_call: TRBV6-1
d_call: NA

cdr3_aa: CASGLMVAGDPNEQFF
cdr3_nt: TGTGCTAGTGGTTTGATGGTAGCGGGAGATCCTAATGAGCAGTTCTTC
j_call: TRBJ2-1
v_call: TRBV12-5
d_call: TRBD2

cdr3_aa: CASSPALQGVSGANVLTF
cdr3_nt: TGTGCCAGCAGCCCCGCCCTACAGGGGGTCTCTGGGGCCAACGTCCTGACTTTC
j_call: TRBJ2-6
v_call: TRBV7-3
d_call: TRBD1

cdr3_aa: CASSPPGRGAGTDTQYF
cdr3_nt: TGTGCCAGCTCACCACCGGGGCGGGGGGCCGGCACAGATACGCAGTATTTT
j_call: TRBJ2-3
v_call: TRBV18
d_call: TRBD2

cdr3_aa: CARGDRGRDTEAFF
cdr3_nt: TGCGCCAGAGGGGACAGGGGGCGCGACACTGAAGCTTTCTTT
j_call: TRBJ1-1
v_call: TRBV5-1
d_call: TRBD1

cdr3_aa: CASSPSIFEVTYEQYF
cdr3_nt: TGTGCCAGCTCACCCTCGATTTTTGAGGTTACCTACGAGCAGTACTTC
j_call: TRBJ2-7
v_call: TRBV18
d_call: NA

cdr3_aa: CASSPSGGGAKNIQYF
cdr3_nt: TGCGCCAGCAGCCCCTCAGGGGGTGGGGCCAAAAACATTCAGTACTTC
j_call: TRBJ2-4
v_call: TRBV5-1
d_call: TRBD1

cdr3_aa: CASRPTQGRSNQPQHF
cdr3_nt: TGTGCCAGTAGACCGACACAGGGTCGAAGCAATCAGCCCCAGCATTTT
j_call: TRBJ1-5
v_call: TRBV19
d_call: NA

cdr3_aa: CSARVGVEQYF
cdr3_nt: TGCAGTGCTAGGGTCGGGGTAGAGCAGTACTTC
j_call: TRBJ2-5
v_call: TRBV20-1
d_call: NA

cdr3_aa: CSVAEDIAVWADTQYF
cdr3_nt: TGCAGCGTAGCAGAAGATATAGCGGTATGGGCAGATACGCAGTATTTT
j_call: TRBJ2-3
v_call: TRBV29-1
d_call: NA

cdr3_aa: CAWKGGETGQYF
cdr3_nt: TGTGCCTGGAAGGGAGGAGAGACGGGGCAGTACTTC
j_call: TRBJ2-7
v_call: TRBV30
d_call: NA

cdr3_aa: CATSRVAGGLTDTQYF
cdr3_nt: TGTGCCACCAGCAGGGTAGCGGGGGGGCTTACAGATACGCAGTATTTT
j_call: TRBJ2-3
v_call: TRBV15
d_call: TRBD2

cdr3_aa: CATTDRAGEQFF
cdr3_nt: TGTGCCACCACGGACAGGGCGGGTGAGCAGTTCTTC
j_call: TRBJ2-1
v_call: TRBV7-8
d_call: TRBD1

cdr3_aa: CASYRDRGGNQPQHF
cdr3_nt: TGTGCCAGTTACCGGGACAGGGGGGGCAATCAGCCCCAGCATTTT
j_call: TRBJ1-5
v_call: TRBV2
d_call: TRBD1

cdr3_aa: CASSLDAGLNTGELFF
cdr3_nt: TGCGCCAGCAGCTTGGATGCGGGGCTGAACACCGGGGAGCTGTTTTTT
j_call: TRBJ2-2
v_call: TRBV5-1
d_call: NA

cdr3_aa: CASSYTGIDQPQHF
cdr3_nt: TGTGCCAGCAGTTATACAGGAATTGATCAGCCCCAGCATTTT
j_call: TRBJ1-5
v_call: TRBV6-5
d_call: NA

cdr3_aa: CASSARQDAYEQYF
cdr3_nt: TGTGCCAGCAGCGCGCGACAGGACGCCTACGAGCAGTACTTC
j_call: TRBJ2-7
v_call: TRBV7-2
d_call: NA

cdr3_aa: CASIDRQGGINEQFF
cdr3_nt: TGCGCCAGCATCGACCGACAGGGGGGGATCAATGAGCAGTTCTTC
j_call: TRBJ2-1
v_call: TRBV6-5
d_call: TRBD1

cdr3_aa: CASSPMRNTEAFF
cdr3_nt: TGTGCCAGCAGCCCGATGAGGAACACTGAAGCTTTCTTT
j_call: TRBJ1-1
v_call: TRBV11-2
d_call: NA

cdr3_aa: CASRTSGLPPGEQYF
cdr3_nt: TGTGCCAGTAGGACTAGCGGACTCCCCCCGGGGGAGCAGTACTTC
j_call: TRBJ2-7
v_call: TRBV19
d_call: TRBD2

cdr3_aa: CASSYLTGGPYEQYF
cdr3_nt: TGTGCCAGCAGCTACCTGACAGGCGGGCCGTACGAGCAGTACTTC
j_call: TRBJ2-7
v_call: TRBV14
d_call: NA

cdr3_aa: CASSQGPARPTVGTQYF
cdr3_nt: TGTGCCAGCAGCCAAGGTCCGGCCCGGCCGACCGTGGGCACGCAGTATTTT
j_call: TRBJ2-3
v_call: TRBV14
d_call: NA

cdr3_aa: CASSLAPGLPRDTQYF
cdr3_nt: TGTGCCAGCAGCTTAGCGCCCGGACTCCCTCGTGATACGCAGTATTTT
j_call: TRBJ2-3
v_call: TRBV7-2
d_call: NA

cdr3_aa: CASSLEATAEQFF
cdr3_nt: TGTGCCAGCAGCTTAGAAGCCACCGCTGAGCAGTTCTTC
j_call: TRBJ2-1
v_call: TRBV11-3
d_call: NA

cdr3_aa: CASSSPGTHHEQYF
cdr3_nt: TGTGCCAGCAGCTCACCCGGGACTCACCACGAGCAGTACTTC
j_call: TRBJ2-7
v_call: TRBV7-8
d_call: NA

cdr3_aa: CAIGESTAGGNNEQFF
cdr3_nt: TGTGCCATCGGTGAGTCTACAGCGGGGGGGAACAATGAGCAGTTCTTC
j_call: TRBJ2-1
v_call: TRBV10-3
d_call: TRBD2

cdr3_aa: CSALKGETQYF
cdr3_nt: TGCAGTGCTCTCAAGGGGGAGACCCAGTACTTC
j_call: TRBJ2-5
v_call: TRBV20-1
d_call: NA

cdr3_aa: CASMGQGIGGYTF
cdr3_nt: TGTGCCAGCATGGGGCAGGGGATAGGGGGCTACACCTTC
j_call: TRBJ1-2
v_call: TRBV19
d_call: NA

cdr3_aa: CASSLVNSRLYNEQFF
cdr3_nt: TGTGCCAGCAGCTTGGTAAACAGCAGGCTTTACAATGAGCAGTTCTTC
j_call: TRBJ2-1
v_call: TRBV5-8
d_call: NA

cdr3_aa: CASSQGGPKVGNTEAFF
cdr3_nt: TGCGCCAGCAGCCAAGGGGGCCCAAAGGTTGGCAACACTGAAGCTTTCTTT
j_call: TRBJ1-1
v_call: TRBV4-1
d_call: NA

cdr3_aa: CASSLRRGFEQYF
cdr3_nt: TGTGCCAGCAGCCTTAGGCGGGGGTTCGAGCAGTACTTC
j_call: TRBJ2-7
v_call: TRBV7-3
d_call: TRBD2

cdr3_aa: CASSQEGFGATYNEQFF
cdr3_nt: TGCGCCAGCAGCCAAGAAGGTTTTGGGGCCACTTACAATGAGCAGTTCTTC
j_call: TRBJ2-1
v_call: TRBV4-1
d_call: NA